This entry is about one T cell receptor (beta chain). The antigen is not known. The data were produced by immunoSEQ multiplex PCR, yet TCRdb's version contains in-frame clones alone and is incomplete. Here the sample spans over a million clones, 95% to 97% being singletons. This entry is derived from a study of shared clonotypes between healthy human individuals. Broader study findings: Among several donors, approximately 5% of naive CD4 clonotypes were found in common.

Trimming removed 2 bases at V and 4 bases at J, with 14 bases between. The germline V gene has CDR1 MRHNA and CDR2 SNTAGT. The CDR3 length is 16 residues. The sample comprised naive CD4+ T cells sorted from blood. As for subset: CD45RA+ positively selected. This rearrangement joins TRBV6-4 to TRBJ2-2; D is unresolved. This receptor was obtained from a man aged 25-40 years in good health. CDR3 sequence: CASSDAAAPGTGELFF. CDR3 coding DNA: TGTGCCAGCAGTGACGCCGCGGCCCCGGGCACCGGGGAGCTGTTTTTT.